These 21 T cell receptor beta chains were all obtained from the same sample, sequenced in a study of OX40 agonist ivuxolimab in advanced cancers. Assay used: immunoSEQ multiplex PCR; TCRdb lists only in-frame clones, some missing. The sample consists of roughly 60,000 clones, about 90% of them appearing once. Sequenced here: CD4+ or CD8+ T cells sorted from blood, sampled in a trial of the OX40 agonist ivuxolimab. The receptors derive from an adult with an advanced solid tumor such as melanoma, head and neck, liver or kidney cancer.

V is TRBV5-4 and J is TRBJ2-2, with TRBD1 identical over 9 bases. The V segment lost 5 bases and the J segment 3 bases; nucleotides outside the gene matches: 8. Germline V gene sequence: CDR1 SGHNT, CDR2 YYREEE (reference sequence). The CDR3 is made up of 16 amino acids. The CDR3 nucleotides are TGTGCCAGCAGACCGGGACAGGGAAGGTACACCGGGGAGCTGTTTTTT. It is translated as CASRPGQGRYTGELFF.

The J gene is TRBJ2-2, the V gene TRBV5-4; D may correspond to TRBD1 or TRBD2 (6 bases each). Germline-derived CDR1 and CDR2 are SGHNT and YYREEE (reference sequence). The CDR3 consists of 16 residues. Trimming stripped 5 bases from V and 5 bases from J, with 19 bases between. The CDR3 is CASSPTWGARTGELFF. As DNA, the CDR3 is TGTGCCAGCAGTCCCACATGGGGGGCGAGGACCGGGGAGCTGTTTTTT.

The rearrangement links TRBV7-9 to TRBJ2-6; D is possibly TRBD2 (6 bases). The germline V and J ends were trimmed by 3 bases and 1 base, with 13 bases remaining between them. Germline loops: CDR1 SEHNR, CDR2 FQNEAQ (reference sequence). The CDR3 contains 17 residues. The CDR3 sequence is CASSFRRGGSGANVLTF. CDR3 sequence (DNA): TGTGCCAGCAGCTTTAGAAGGGGAGGTTCTGGGGCCAACGTCCTGACTTTC.

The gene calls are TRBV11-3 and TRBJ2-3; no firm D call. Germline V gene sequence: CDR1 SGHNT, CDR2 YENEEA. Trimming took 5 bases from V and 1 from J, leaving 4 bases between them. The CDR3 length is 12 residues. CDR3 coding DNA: TGTGCCAGCAGCGGGGGCACAGATACGCAGTATTTT. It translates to CASSGGTDTQYF.

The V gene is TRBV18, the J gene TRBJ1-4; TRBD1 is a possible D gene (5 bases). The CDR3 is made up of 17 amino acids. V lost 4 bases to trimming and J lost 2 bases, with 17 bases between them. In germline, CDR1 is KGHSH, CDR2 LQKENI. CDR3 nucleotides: TGTGCCAGCTCACGGGGACCAATCCCAGCGACTAATGAAAAACTGTTTTTT. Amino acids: CASSRGPIPATNEKLFF.

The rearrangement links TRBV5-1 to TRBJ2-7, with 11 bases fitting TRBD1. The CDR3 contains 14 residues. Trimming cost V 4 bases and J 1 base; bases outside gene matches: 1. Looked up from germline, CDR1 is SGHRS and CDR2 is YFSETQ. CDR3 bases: TGCGCCAGCAGCGGGACAGGGGGATCCTACGAGCAGTACTTC. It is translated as CASSGTGGSYEQYF.

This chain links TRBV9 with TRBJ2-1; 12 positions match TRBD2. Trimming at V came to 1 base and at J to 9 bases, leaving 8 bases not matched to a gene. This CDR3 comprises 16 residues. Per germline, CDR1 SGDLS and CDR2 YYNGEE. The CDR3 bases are TGTGCCAGCAGCGTATCTAGCGGGAGGGTTACGGGTGAGCAGTTCTTC. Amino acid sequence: CASSVSSGRVTGEQFF.

For the CDR3, the DNA is TGCAGTGCTAGAGATAAGAGGGAGCAGTACTTC. Translation gives CSARDKREQYF. This chain links TRBV20-1 with TRBJ2-7; no clear D gene. Trimming took 0 bases from V and 7 from J, leaving 7 bases between them. The CDR3 length is 11 residues. Per germline, CDR1 DFQATT and CDR2 SNEGSKA (reference sequence).

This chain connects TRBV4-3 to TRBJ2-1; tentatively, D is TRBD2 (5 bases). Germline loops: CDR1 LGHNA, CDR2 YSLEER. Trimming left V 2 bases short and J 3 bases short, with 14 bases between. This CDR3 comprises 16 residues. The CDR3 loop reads CASSQTEGRRYNEQFF. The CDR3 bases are TGCGCCAGCAGCCAAACAGAGGGAAGGCGCTACAATGAGCAGTTCTTC.

In DNA form, the CDR3 reads TGTGCCAGCAGGAAGACTAGCGGGTCCTACAATGAGCAGTTCTTC. It codes for CASRKTSGSYNEQFF. This chain connects TRBV6-5 to TRBJ2-1, with 10 bases that match TRBD2. J was trimmed by 1 base and V by 6 bases; bases with no gene match: 3. CDR3 length: 15 residues. Germline CDR1 and CDR2: MNHEY and SVGAGI.

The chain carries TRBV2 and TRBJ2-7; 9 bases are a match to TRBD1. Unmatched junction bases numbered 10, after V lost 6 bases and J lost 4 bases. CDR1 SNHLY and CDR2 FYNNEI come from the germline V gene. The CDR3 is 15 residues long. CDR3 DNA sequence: TGTGCCAGCAGATACAACAGGGGGCCGGAGTACGAGCAGTACTTC. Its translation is CASRYNRGPEYEQYF.

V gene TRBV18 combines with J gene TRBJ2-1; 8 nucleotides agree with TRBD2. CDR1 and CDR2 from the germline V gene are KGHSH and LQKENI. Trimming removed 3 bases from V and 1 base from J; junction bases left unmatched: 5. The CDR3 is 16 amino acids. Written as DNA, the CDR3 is TGTGCCAGCTCACCGGGGGTAGCGGGGTCCTACAATGAGCAGTTCTTC. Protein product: CASSPGVAGSYNEQFF.

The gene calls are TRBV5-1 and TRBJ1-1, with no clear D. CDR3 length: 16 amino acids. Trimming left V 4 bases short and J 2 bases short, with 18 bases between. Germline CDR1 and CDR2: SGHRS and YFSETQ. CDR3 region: CASSPGRGGANTEAFF. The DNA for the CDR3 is TGCGCCAGCAGCCCTGGGCGCGGTGGTGCTAACACTGAAGCTTTCTTT.

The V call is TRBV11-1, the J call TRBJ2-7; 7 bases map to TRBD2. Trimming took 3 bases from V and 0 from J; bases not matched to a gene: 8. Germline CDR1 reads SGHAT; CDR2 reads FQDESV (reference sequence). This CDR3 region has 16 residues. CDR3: CASSLTAGTNSYEQYF. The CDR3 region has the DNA TGTGCCAGCAGCTTGACAGCGGGAACGAACTCCTACGAGCAGTACTTC.

The CDR3 region has the DNA TGTGCCAGCAGCTCCGGAGGCCGAAATCAGCCCCAGCATTTT. This sequence encodes CASSSGGRNQPQHF. The chain is built from TRBV5-4 and TRBJ1-5; D not resolved. The CDR3 extends over 14 amino acids. CDR1 is SGHNT, CDR2 YYREEE, per germline (reference sequence). Deletions cut 3 bases from V and 4 bases from J, with 11 bases between.

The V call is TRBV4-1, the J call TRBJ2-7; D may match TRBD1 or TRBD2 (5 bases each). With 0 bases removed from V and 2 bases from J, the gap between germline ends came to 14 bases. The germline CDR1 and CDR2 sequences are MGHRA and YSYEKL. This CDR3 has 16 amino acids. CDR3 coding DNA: TGCGCCAGCAGCCAAGAGCCCCGGGACGGAGCCTACGAGCAGTACTTC. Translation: CASSQEPRDGAYEQYF.

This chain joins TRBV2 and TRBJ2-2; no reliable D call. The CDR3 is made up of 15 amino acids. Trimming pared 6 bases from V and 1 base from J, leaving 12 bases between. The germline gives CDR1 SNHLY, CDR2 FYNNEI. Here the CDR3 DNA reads TGTGCCAGCAGGATAGGAGACTGGAACACCGGGGAGCTGTTTTTT. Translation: CASRIGDWNTGELFF.

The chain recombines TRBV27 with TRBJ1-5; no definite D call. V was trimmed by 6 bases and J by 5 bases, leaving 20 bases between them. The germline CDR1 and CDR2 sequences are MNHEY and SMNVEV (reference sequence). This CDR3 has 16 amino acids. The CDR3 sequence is CASSPSKVIGYQPQHF. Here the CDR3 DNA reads TGTGCCAGCAGCCCCTCAAAGGTCATTGGTTATCAGCCCCAGCATTTT.

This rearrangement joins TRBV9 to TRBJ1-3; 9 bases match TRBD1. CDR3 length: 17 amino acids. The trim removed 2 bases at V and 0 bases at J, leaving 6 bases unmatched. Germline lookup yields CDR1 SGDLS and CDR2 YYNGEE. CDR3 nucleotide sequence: TGTGCCAGCAGCGTCGACAGGGGGTTTAGCTCTGGAAACACCATATATTTT. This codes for CASSVDRGFSSGNTIYF. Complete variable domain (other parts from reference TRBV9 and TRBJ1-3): DSGVTQTPKHLITATGQRVTLRCSPRSGDLSVYWYQQSLDQGLQFLIQYYNGEERAKGNILERFSAQQFPDLHSELNLSSLELGDSALYFCASSVDRGFSSGNTIYFGEGSWLTVV.

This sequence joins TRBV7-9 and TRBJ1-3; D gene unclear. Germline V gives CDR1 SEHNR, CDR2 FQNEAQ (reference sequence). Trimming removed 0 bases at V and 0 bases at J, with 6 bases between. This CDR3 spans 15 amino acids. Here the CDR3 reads CASSLARPSGNTIYF. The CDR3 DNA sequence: TGTGCCAGCAGCTTAGCCAGACCCTCTGGAAACACCATATATTTT.

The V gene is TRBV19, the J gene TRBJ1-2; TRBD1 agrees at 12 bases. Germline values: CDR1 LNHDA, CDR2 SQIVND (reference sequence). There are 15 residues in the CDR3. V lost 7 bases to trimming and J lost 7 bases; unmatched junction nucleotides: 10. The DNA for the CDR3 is TGTGCCAGTAATAGGGGACAGGGGGCAAGGGGTGGCTACACCTTC. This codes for CASNRGQGARGGYTF.